One and the same sample provided the 25 T cell receptor beta chains below, sequenced in a study of T cells expressing NK-cell markers. TCRdb reprocessed the 5' RACE reads, with one entry per CDR3 protein and no DNA. This sample's table has a few hundred thousand distinct CDR3 sequences. The source material was blood T cells: a sorted CD56 or NKG2C T cell subset, CD4+ or CD8+ T cells, or bulk PBMC T cells (not recorded which). The receptors derive from a man aged 18 to 69 in good health.

The V gene is TRBV20-1, the J gene TRBJ2-1; TCRdb reports TRBD1, a call that lacks DNA to check it against. This CDR3 contains 14 residues. The V gene's germline CDR1 is DFQATT and CDR2 SNEGSKA (reference sequence). CDR3 in amino acids: CSASRRDRGNEQFF.

The chain is built from TRBV20-1 and TRBJ1-5; TCRdb picks TRBD1, but there is no DNA to check that call. The V gene's germline CDR1 is DFQATT and CDR2 SNEGSKA (reference sequence). The CDR3 has 15 residues. The CDR3 spells CSARALGQENQPQHF.

J is TRBJ1-6 and V is TRBV25-1; TCRdb proposes TRBD1, but this gene call is untestable without DNA. CDR3 length: 15 amino acids. CDR1 is MGHDK and CDR2 is SYGVNS in the germline V gene. The CDR3 protein is CASTRREGGHSPLHF.

J is TRBJ1-2 and V is TRBV6-1; TCRdb's D call, TRBD1, is unchecked because there is no DNA. The germline CDR1 and CDR2 sequences are MNHNS and SASEGT. The CDR3 runs 14 residues. CDR3 sequence: CASTVWGGIGGYTF.

The chain recombines TRBV27 with TRBJ1-5; the D call of TRBD1 rests on TCRdb alone, since no DNA is present to check it. Per germline, CDR1 MNHEY and CDR2 SMNVEV (reference sequence). The CDR3 is 15 residues long. The chain's CDR3 is CASSLLAARGQPQHF.

The chain has TRBV3-1 and TRBJ2-2; TCRdb designates TRBD1, a call that cannot be tested without DNA. From germline, CDR1 is LGHDT and CDR2 YNNKEL (reference sequence). The CDR3 consists of 17 residues. The CDR3 region is CASSQALRGPNTGELFF.

This chain links TRBV11-2 with TRBJ2-3; TCRdb's assignment of TRBD1 cannot be checked, as there is no DNA. The CDR3 has 14 residues. Germline values: CDR1 SGHAT, CDR2 FQNNGV. CDR3: CASSLRGGGGPQYF.

The chain carries TRBV12-3 or TRBV12-4 and TRBJ1-2. The CDR3 covers 13 residues. The CDR3 sequence is CASSLGPSWGYTF.

The chain uses TRBV20-1 and TRBJ1-2. The germline V gene encodes CDR1 DFQATT and CDR2 SNEGSKA (reference sequence). This CDR3 comprises 12 residues. CDR3 in amino acids: CSGTQLNYGYTF.

V is TRBV20-1 and J is TRBJ2-1; the D call of TRBD1 rests on TCRdb alone, since no DNA is present to check it. CDR1 and CDR2 (germline): DFQATT, SNEGSKA (reference sequence). The CDR3 has 14 residues. CDR3 in amino acids: CSASGASSYNEQFF.

CDR3 residues: CASSVEGGLQPQHF. The chain links TRBV6-4 to TRBJ1-5; no DNA is available, so the TRBD1 call from TCRdb remains unchecked. The CDR3 runs to 14 residues. Germline V lookup: CDR1 MRHNA, CDR2 SNTAGT.

The chain couples TRBV2 to TRBJ1-3. The CDR3 extends over 13 amino acids. Germline CDR1 and CDR2: SNHLY and FYNNEI. CDR3: CAVGGTSGNTIYF.

The rearrangement joins TRBV6-6 to TRBJ2-5; TCRdb designates TRBD1, a call that cannot be tested without DNA. CDR3 length equals 13 residues. CDR1 is MNHNY and CDR2 is SVGAGI in the germline V gene (reference sequence). CDR3 protein: CASSYSGGETQYF.

The chain recombines TRBV29-1 with TRBJ1-1. The CDR3 length is 13 residues. Germline CDR1 reads SQVTM; CDR2 reads ANQGSEA. CDR3 protein: CSVIGSGNTEAFF.

The chain carries TRBV7-9 and TRBJ2-7; lacking DNA, the TRBD1 call made by TCRdb goes unchecked. The germline V gene encodes CDR1 SEHNR and CDR2 FQNEAQ (reference sequence). The CDR3 totals 14 residues. This chain's CDR3 is CASSSRDRGSEQYF. The complete variable domain, with remaining parts taken from reference TRBV7-9 and TRBJ2-7, reads DTGVSQNPRHKITKRGQNVTFRCDPISEHNRLYWYRQTLGQGPEFLTYFQNEAQLEKSRLLSDRFSAERPKGSFSTLEIQRTEQGDSAMYLCASSSRDRGSEQYFGPGTRLTVT.

The chain uses TRBV12-3 or TRBV12-4 and TRBJ2-7; TCRdb indicates TRBD1, and absent DNA this call remains unverified. The CDR3 runs to 14 residues. The CDR3 protein is CASSLRQGGQEQYF.

The chain joins TRBV20-1 to TRBJ2-7; there is no DNA to check the TCRdb D call of TRBD1. Germline CDR1 is DFQATT and CDR2 is SNEGSKA (reference sequence). The CDR3 sequence is 12 residues long. The CDR3 is CSAYRGLDEQYF.

The chain links TRBV7-3 to TRBJ2-1; TCRdb gives TRBD1 as the D gene, but with no DNA this cannot be confirmed. The CDR3 runs 18 residues. CDR1 is SGHTA and CDR2 is FQGTGA in the germline V gene. The CDR3 here is CASSRQPQGTGRHNEQFF. The variable domain in full, with the rest retrieved from reference TRBV7-3 and TRBJ2-1, is GAGVSQTPSNKVTEKGKYVELRCDPISGHTALYWYRQSLGQGPEFLIYFQGTGAADDSGLPNDRFFAVRPEGSVSTLKIQRTERGDSAVYLCASSRQPQGTGRHNEQFFGPGTRLTVL.

This chain joins TRBV7-7 and TRBJ2-3; the D call from TCRdb, TRBD1, cannot be confirmed without DNA. Germline V lookup: CDR1 SSHAT, CDR2 FNYEAQ (reference sequence). The CDR3 covers 13 residues. The CDR3 loop is CASSLAEGDTQYF. Complete variable domain (other parts from reference TRBV7-7 and TRBJ2-3): GAGVSQSPRYKVTKRGQDVTLRCDPISSHATLYWYQQALGQGPEFLTYFNYEAQPDKSGLPSDRFSAERPEGSISTLTIQRTEQRDSAMYRCASSLAEGDTQYFGPGTRLTVL.

V and J are TRBV19 and TRBJ2-2. CDR1 LNHDA and CDR2 SQIVND come from the germline V gene (reference sequence). The CDR3 extends over 11 amino acids. CDR3 amino acids: CASRSVGELFF.

The chain joins TRBV11-2 to TRBJ2-7; TCRdb reports TRBD1, a call that lacks DNA to check it against. CDR1 and CDR2 from the germline V gene are SGHAT and FQNNGV. This CDR3 region has 12 residues. The CDR3: CASSLVGRGQYF. Full variable domain (rest looked up from reference TRBV11-2 and TRBJ2-7): EAGVAQSPRYKIIEKRQSVAFWCNPISGHATLYWYQQILGQGPKLLIQFQNNGVVDDSQLPKDRFSAERLKGVDSTLKIQPAKLEDSAVYLCASSLVGRGQYFGPGTRLTVT.

The chain links TRBV4-1 to TRBJ2-1; the TCRdb call, TRBD2, lacks DNA for checking. CDR1 is MGHRA and CDR2 is YSYEKL in the germline V gene. This CDR3 region has 19 residues. The CDR3 sequence: CASSLKGLAGGQGLNEQFF.

The chain has TRBV15 and TRBJ2-3; as DNA is missing, the TRBD2 call by TCRdb cannot be tested. CDR3 length: 15 residues. The V gene's germline CDR1 is LNHNV and CDR2 YYDKDF (reference sequence). The chain's CDR3 is CATSSLAGHTDTQYF.

V and J are TRBV12-3 or TRBV12-4 and TRBJ1-6. The CDR3 runs to 16 residues. The CDR3 sequence is CASSLERGTYNSPLHF.

The rearrangement joins TRBV6-5 to TRBJ1-1. CDR1 is MNHEY and CDR2 is SVGAGI in the germline V gene. The CDR3 totals 15 residues. The CDR3: CASSYSTQSPTEAFF.